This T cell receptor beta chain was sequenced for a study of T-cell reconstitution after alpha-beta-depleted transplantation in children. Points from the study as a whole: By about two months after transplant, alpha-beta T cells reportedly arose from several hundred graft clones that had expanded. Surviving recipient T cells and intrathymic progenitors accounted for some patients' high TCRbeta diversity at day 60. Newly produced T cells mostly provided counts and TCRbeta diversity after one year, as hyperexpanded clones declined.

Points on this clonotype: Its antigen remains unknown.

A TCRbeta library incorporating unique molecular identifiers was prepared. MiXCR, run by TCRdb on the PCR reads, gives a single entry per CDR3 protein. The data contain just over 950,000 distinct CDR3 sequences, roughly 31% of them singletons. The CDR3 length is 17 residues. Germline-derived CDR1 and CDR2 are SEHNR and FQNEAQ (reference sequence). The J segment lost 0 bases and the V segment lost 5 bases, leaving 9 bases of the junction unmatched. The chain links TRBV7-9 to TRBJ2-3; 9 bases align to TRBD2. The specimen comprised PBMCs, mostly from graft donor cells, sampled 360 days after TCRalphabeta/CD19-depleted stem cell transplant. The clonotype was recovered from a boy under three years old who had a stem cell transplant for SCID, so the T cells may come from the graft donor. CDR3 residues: CASSPPQRGASTDTQYF. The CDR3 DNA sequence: TGTGCCAGCAGCCCTCCCCAGCGGGGGGCTAGCACAGATACGCAGTATTTT. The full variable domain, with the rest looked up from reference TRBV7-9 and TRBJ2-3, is DTGVSQNPRHKITKRGQNVTFRCDPISEHNRLYWYRQTLGQGPEFLTYFQNEAQLEKSRLLSDRFSAERPKGSFSTLEIQRTEQGDSAMYLCASSPPQRGASTDTQYFGPGTRLTVL.